The T cell receptor beta chain under discussion was sequenced for a study of Ad26.COV2.S vaccination and SARS-CoV-2 variants. The table came from immunoSEQ multiplex PCR; TCRdb's copy has only in-frame clones and leaves some out. The sample lists over 85,000 clones, approximately 82% occurring once. This CDR3 has 14 residues. Germline-derived CDR1 and CDR2 are SGHTA and FQGNSA. Germline trimming cut 6 bases from V and 1 base from J; bases unmatched to any gene: 5. The receptor was derived from a human donor who had recovered from COVID-19. The V call is TRBV7-2, the J call TRBJ1-1, with 7 nucleotides matching TRBD1. Sequencing was performed on peripheral blood, taken after recovery from COVID-19. CDR3 sequence reads: CASRKGTANTEAFF. For the CDR3, the DNA is TGTGCCAGCAGAAAAGGGACAGCGAACACTGAAGCTTTCTTT.